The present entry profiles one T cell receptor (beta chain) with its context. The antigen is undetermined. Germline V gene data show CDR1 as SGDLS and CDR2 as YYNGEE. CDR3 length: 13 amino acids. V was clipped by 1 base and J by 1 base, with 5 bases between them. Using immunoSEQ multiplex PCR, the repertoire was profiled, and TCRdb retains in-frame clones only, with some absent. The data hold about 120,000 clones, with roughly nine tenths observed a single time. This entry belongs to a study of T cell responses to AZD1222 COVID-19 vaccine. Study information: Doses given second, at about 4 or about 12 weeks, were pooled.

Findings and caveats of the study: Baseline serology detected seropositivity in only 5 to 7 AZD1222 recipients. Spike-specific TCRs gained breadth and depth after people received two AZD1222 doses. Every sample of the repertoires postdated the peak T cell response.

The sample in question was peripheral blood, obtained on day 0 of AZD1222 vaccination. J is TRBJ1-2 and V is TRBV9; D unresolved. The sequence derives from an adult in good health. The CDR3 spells CASSVQINYGYTF. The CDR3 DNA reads TGTGCCAGCAGCGTACAGATTAACTATGGCTACACCTTC.